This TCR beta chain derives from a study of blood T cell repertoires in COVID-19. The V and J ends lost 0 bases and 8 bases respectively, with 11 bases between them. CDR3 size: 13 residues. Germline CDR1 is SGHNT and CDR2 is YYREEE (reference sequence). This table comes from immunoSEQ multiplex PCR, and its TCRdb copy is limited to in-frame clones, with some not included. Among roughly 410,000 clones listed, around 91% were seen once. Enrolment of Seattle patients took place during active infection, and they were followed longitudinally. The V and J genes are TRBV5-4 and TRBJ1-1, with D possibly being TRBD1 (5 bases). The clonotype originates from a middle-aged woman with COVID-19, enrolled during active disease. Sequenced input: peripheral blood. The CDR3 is CASSLGGPLEAFF. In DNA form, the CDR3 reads TGTGCCAGCAGCTTGGGGGGCCCCCTGGAAGCTTTCTTT. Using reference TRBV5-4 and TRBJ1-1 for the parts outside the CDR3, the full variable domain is ETGVTQSPTHLIKTRGQQVTLRCSSQSGHNTVSWYQQALGQGPQFIFQYYREEENGRGNFPPRFSGLQFPNYSSELNVNALELDDSALYLCASSLGGPLEAFFGQGTRLTVV.